This T cell receptor beta chain was obtained from a study of long-term antiretroviral therapy in people with HIV. Trimming shortened V by 0 bases and J by 3 bases, and 12 bases separated the two germline ends. This CDR3 is built from 15 residues. CDR1 is GTSNPN, CDR2 SVGIG, per germline (reference sequence). Note on this clone: Antigen: not known.

Study-level points and caveats: Versus controls, repertoires in people with HIV had narrower CDR3 length ranges. Pre-ART expanded TRB clones stayed dominant throughout, though often decreasing after ART.

The assay used was immunoSEQ (version v3.0), run at survey level. TCRdb's copy holds only in-frame clones and misses some; the assay was immunoSEQ multiplex PCR. The sample yields more than 15,000 clones, 60% to 85% seen once. This receptor was obtained from a woman under 40 with HIV. The chain uses TRBV30 and TRBJ1-5, with D maybe TRBD1 (6 bases). Sample: unsorted PBMCs, taken 2.9 years after starting antiretroviral therapy. Written as DNA, the CDR3 is TGTGCCTGGAGTGTGGGACAAAAGGACAATCAGCCCCAGCATTTT. Amino acid sequence: CAWSVGQKDNQPQHF.